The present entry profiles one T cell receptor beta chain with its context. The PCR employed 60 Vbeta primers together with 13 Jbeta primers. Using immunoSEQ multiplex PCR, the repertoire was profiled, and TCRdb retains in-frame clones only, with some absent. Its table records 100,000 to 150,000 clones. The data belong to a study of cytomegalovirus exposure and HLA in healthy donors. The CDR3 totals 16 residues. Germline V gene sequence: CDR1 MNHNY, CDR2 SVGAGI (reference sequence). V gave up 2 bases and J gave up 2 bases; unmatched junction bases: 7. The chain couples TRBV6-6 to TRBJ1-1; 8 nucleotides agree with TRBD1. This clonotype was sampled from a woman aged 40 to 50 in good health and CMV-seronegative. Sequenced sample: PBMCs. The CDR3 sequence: CASSYGLGQANTEAFF. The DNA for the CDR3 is TGTGCCAGCAGTTACGGGCTGGGACAGGCCAACACTGAAGCTTTCTTT.